This TCR beta chain was identified in a study of T cells in Graves' hyperthyroidism and ophthalmopathy (dated 2019 in TCRdb). About the full investigation: Peripheral blood was collected at initial diagnosis, before any treatment. TCR V-J signatures able to tell the groups apart were searched for in a discovery cohort of more than 90 patients, of whom approximately 40 had Graves' ophthalmopathy and about 60 had stable Graves' hyperthyroidism. Prospective prediction of ophthalmopathy was tested in an independent validation cohort of 18 to 20 hyperthyroidism patients and 17 patients who later progressed to ophthalmopathy. For training and testing, the 100 or so patients in the discovery cohort were randomly divided in a 7:3 ratio. In over five Graves' hyperthyroidism patients, the study also compared T-cell repertoires from thyroid tissue with T-cell repertoires from blood. After sampling, hyperthyroidism patients received methimazole starting at 30 mg daily, and ophthalmopathy patients received high-dose intravenous methylprednisolone. The paper reports TCR Vbeta CDR3 sequencing of some 140 peripheral blood samples: some 41 ophthalmopathy, roughly 80 hyperthyroidism and approximately 17 progressor patients.

A patient counted as having stable Graves' hyperthyroidism if no progression to ophthalmopathy occurred over 18 months of follow-up. Hyperthyroidism patients were aged 18 to 65 years and newly diagnosed, with disease duration of less than 2 months. Exclusion was applied to patients with uncontrolled infections, other autoimmune diseases, pregnancy or lactation. Clinical symptoms, serum thyroxine and TRAb, thyroid ultrasound, and orbital computed tomography formed the basis for the diagnoses. Ficoll-Paque density gradient centrifugation was used to isolate PBMCs from about 9 ml of fresh peripheral blood. Total RNA was extracted with Trizol reagent, and quality was checked on an Agilent 2100 Bioanalyzer. The V end loses 1 base and the J end loses 1 base, and a stretch of 11 bases separates them. From its cysteine to its phenylalanine, the CDR3 spans 15 amino acids. Just the 45-base CDR3 DNA is kept, in frame starting at base 1. CDR1 and CDR2, per the germline V gene, are MGHRA and YSYEKL.

Broader findings and caveats from the paper: Most expanded thyroid clonotypes (frequency above 0.001) were also detected in blood, suggesting blood repertoires may reflect thyroid immune responses. In validation, the model predicted progression to ophthalmopathy a median of about 6.8 months before onset, with about 71% sensitivity and 72.22% specificity. Sample size was not statistically predetermined, and investigators were not blinded to group allocation. A model built on a 13 V-J signature distinguished ophthalmopathy from stable hyperthyroidism, reaching over 85% sensitivity and around 81% specificity in cross-validation and 80%/75% in testing.

In the case of this clonotype: The clone's antigen remains unknown. It has no much larger one-base neighbor in the sample; base qualities were not kept.

The TCR beta CDR3 regions were amplified from RNA transcripts. For the first round of RT-PCR on the TCR CDR3, the HTBI primer set was used together with the Qiagen OneStep RT-PCR kit. Libraries were constructed in a second round of multiplex PCR, after which size selection and purification were carried out. Paired-end sequencing of the libraries was performed with 100 bp reads on an Illumina HiSeq2000. On the authors' methods: SOAPnuke was used to process the raw data, with reads discarded if the reads contained adapters or uncalled bases, had a mean Phred below 15, or lacked an exact constant-primer or identifier match. COPE v1.2.5 was used to merge the high-quality paired reads, and each unique nucleotide sequence was defined as a clonotype. MiTCR v1.1 was used to align clonotypes to the IMGT TRBV, TRBD and TRBJ reference segments. The analysis included only V-J combinations with a frequency above 0.0001, which together covered over 98% of the repertoires. A TCS score was defined as the ratio between F50 (clonal expansion) and ExV (chaos), using BLOSUM62-based TCRdist between CDR3 peptides within each V-J. Welch's t-statistics and random forest reduced several hundred V-J features to some 14, which were used in a naive Bayes classifier (R e1071). TCRdb took the public reads, trimmed them with fastp at Q25, ran MiXCR for clone calling and kept in-frame beta chains. Entries are consolidated by CDR3 protein sequence, retaining the most common genes and DNA. TCRdb assigned the V and J calls; the authors' analysis was not used. This sample gives more than 500,000 distinct CDR3 sequences in total; around 15% of them show up just once. Around 4% of the sample rests with the top ten.

The chain is encoded by TRBV4-1 joined to TRBJ2-7, with the D assignment possibly TRBD1 or TRBD2, given 5 matching bases for each. The sample consisted of blood. The receptor was isolated from a woman aged 25 to 45 with Graves' hyperthyroidism. The CDR3 sequence is CASSQGTGLSYEQYF. The nucleotides read TGCGCCAGCAGCCAAGGCACGGGGCTGTCCTACGAGCAGTACTTC.